These 28 T cell receptor beta chains came from one sample sequenced in a study of T cell responses to AZD1222 COVID-19 vaccine. Sequencing used immunoSEQ multiplex PCR; TCRdb keeps in-frame clones, though not all of them. The sample includes about 120,000 clones, around 92% seen only once; the top ten take 3.5% to 5%. The source was peripheral blood, collected on day 0 of AZD1222 vaccination. The source of these receptors is an adult in good health.

The V and J genes are TRBV7-9 and TRBJ2-1; D is unclear. The CDR3 has 12 residues. V lost 10 bases and J 4 bases, leaving 11 bases between the germline ends. From germline, CDR1 is SEHNR and CDR2 FQNEAQ (reference sequence). CDR3 nucleotide sequence: TGTGCCATTCCACTGAGGTACAATGAGCAGTTCTTC. This translates into CAIPLRYNEQFF.

The J gene is TRBJ1-5, the V gene TRBV5-1; D is uncertain. The CDR3 sequence is 15 residues long. The V end was cut by 0 bases, the J end by 6 bases, with 13 bases between. Germline CDR1 SGHRS, CDR2 YFSETQ. CDR3 DNA sequence: TGCGCCAGCAGCTTGGGAGGGCTTGAGGGTCAGCCCCAGCATTTT. It translates to CASSLGGLEGQPQHF.

The chain combines TRBV7-9 with TRBJ2-2; D is possibly TRBD2 (5 bases). Trimming removed 5 bases from V and 5 bases from J, with 12 bases in between. The CDR3 length is 14 residues. CDR1 SEHNR and CDR2 FQNEAQ come from the germline V gene (reference sequence). CDR3 bases: TGTGCCAGCAGCCCTCTCGGGAAAACCGGGGAGCTGTTTTTT. This encodes CASSPLGKTGELFF.

The rearrangement joins TRBV2 to TRBJ2-7; D not resolved. V was cut by 7 bases and J by 6 bases, with 13 bases left in between. The CDR3 has 12 amino acids. Germline V gene lookup returns CDR1 SNHLY and CDR2 FYNNEI. CDR3 in DNA: TGTGCCAGCACCCAAGTAGGGTCCGAGCAGTACTTC. The encoded protein is CASTQVGSEQYF.

Only one count was recorded for this clone. This chain joins TRBV13 and TRBJ2-7; 8 bases fit TRBD2. This CDR3 region has 14 residues. J was trimmed by 3 bases and V by 7 bases; bases with no gene match: 8. Germline CDR1 is PRHDT and CDR2 is FYEKMQ (reference sequence). The DNA of the CDR3 is TGTGCCAGCACCAAGCGGGGGTCAGTCTACGAGCAGTACTTC. It encodes CASTKRGSVYEQYF.

In its sample, this clone ranks as medium-sized. This chain connects TRBV15 to TRBJ1-4; weak D call: TRBD1 (6 bases). V was pared by 0 bases and J by 8 bases, with 13 bases between. The CDR3 length is 15 residues. CDR1 and CDR2 (germline): LNHNV, YYDKDF (reference sequence). CDR3 coding DNA: TGTGCCACCAGCAGAGATAGGGACATCGGAGAAAAACTGTTTTTT. Translating gives CATSRDRDIGEKLFF.

The chain couples TRBV12-3 or TRBV12-4 to TRBJ2-7, with D uncertain. With 3 bases removed from V and 3 bases from J, the gap between germline ends came to 6 bases. The CDR3 length is 12 residues. The CDR3: CASSFHGYEQYF. The CDR3 DNA reads TGTGCCAGCAGTTTTCACGGCTACGAGCAGTACTTC.

This chain links TRBV6-5 with TRBJ1-2; D uncertain. Trimming took off 0 bases at V and 2 bases at J, with 10 bases between the two ends. Germline V lookup: CDR1 MNHEY, CDR2 SVGAGI. This CDR3 comprises 15 residues. CDR3: CASSYSSGLNYGYTF. As DNA, the CDR3 is TGTGCCAGCAGTTACTCCTCCGGACTGAACTATGGCTACACCTTC.

The chain recombines TRBV3-1 (or the pseudogene TRBV3-2) with TRBJ1-2, with D maybe TRBD1 (5 bases). CDR1 and CDR2 from the germline V gene are LGHDT and YNNKEL (reference sequence). The CDR3 is 14 amino acids. V was shortened by 3 bases and J by 4 bases, with 12 bases between the two germline ends. The CDR3 sequence is CASSHRRDGYGYTF. The CDR3 coding sequence is TGTGCCAGCAGCCACCGCCGGGACGGCTATGGCTACACCTTC.

V gene TRBV29-1 combines with J gene TRBJ1-5; a possible D gene is TRBD1 (6 bases). V was cut by 6 bases and J by 5 bases, with 17 bases left in between. Germline-derived CDR1 and CDR2 are SQVTM and ANQGSEA. The CDR3 sequence is 14 residues long. CDR3 region: CSVLPLGGDQPQHF. CDR3 coding DNA: TGCAGCGTCCTCCCCCTCGGGGGCGATCAGCCCCAGCATTTT.

The chain recombines TRBV5-1 with TRBJ1-2; TRBD1 agrees at 8 bases. Per the germline V gene, CDR1 is SGHRS and CDR2 is YFSETQ. This CDR3 comprises 13 residues. Unmatched junction bases numbered 4, after V lost 5 bases and J lost 4 bases. CDR3 sequence reads: CASSSGGAYGYTF. The DNA of the CDR3 is TGCGCCAGCAGTTCAGGGGGCGCCTATGGCTACACCTTC.

The rearrangement uses TRBV7-8 and TRBJ2-7, with D tentatively TRBD1 (5 bases). This CDR3 has 15 residues. The germline gives CDR1 SGHVS, CDR2 FQNEAQ. The V and J ends lost 5 bases and 5 bases respectively, with 19 bases between them. The CDR3 region has the DNA TGTGCCAGCAGCCCCCTGCAGGGTCCTTCCCACGAGCAGTACTTC. Its protein is CASSPLQGPSHEQYF.

V and J are TRBV5-4 and TRBJ2-3; TRBD2 agrees at 7 bases. The V gene end was trimmed by 6 bases and the J gene end by 0 bases; junction bases not matched to a gene: 10. The CDR3 consists of 16 residues. Germline-derived CDR1 and CDR2 are SGHNT and YYREEE (reference sequence). CDR3 residues: CASTRDYQTSTDTQYF. In DNA form, the CDR3 reads TGTGCCAGCACCCGGGACTACCAGACGAGCACAGATACGCAGTATTTT.

The chain couples TRBV6-1 to TRBJ1-6; D unresolved. V lost 3 bases to trimming and J lost 10 bases, with 10 bases between them. The CDR3 totals 13 residues. Germline assignment: CDR1 MNHNS and CDR2 SASEGT. The CDR3 nucleotides read TGTGCCAGCAGTGAGCGGGAGGAATCACCCCTCCACTTT. It is translated as CASSEREESPLHF.

This chain joins TRBV5-1 and TRBJ2-2; TRBD2 agrees at 11 bases. J lost 1 base, V lost 5 bases, and 7 bases had no gene match. CDR3 length equals 17 residues. Germline assignment: CDR1 SGHRS and CDR2 YFSETQ. This CDR3 reads CASSGASGGQNTGELFF. Here the CDR3 DNA reads TGCGCCAGCAGTGGGGCTAGCGGGGGGCAGAACACCGGGGAGCTGTTTTTT.

This chain connects TRBV6-5 to TRBJ1-6; D perhaps matches TRBD1 (6 bases). CDR3 size: 16 residues. Trimming removed 2 bases at V and 9 bases at J, with 17 bases between. Germline V gene data show CDR1 as MNHEY and CDR2 as SVGAGI. In DNA form, the CDR3 reads TGTGCCAGCAGTTACGGGCCTACAGGGCTCGGTTCACCCCTCCACTTT. It translates to CASSYGPTGLGSPLHF.

V is TRBV11-2 and J is TRBJ1-1, with 7 bases matching TRBD1. Losses at the gene ends were 3 bases for V and 1 base for J; bases not matched to a gene: 8. This CDR3 contains 16 residues. Germline CDR1 SGHAT, CDR2 FQNNGV. The CDR3 here is CASSLRQDRRNTEAFF. CDR3 coding DNA: TGTGCCAGCAGCTTGCGACAGGACAGGAGGAACACTGAAGCTTTCTTT.

The chain has TRBV24-1 and TRBJ1-5; D not certain. V was trimmed by 3 bases and J by 0 bases, leaving 11 bases between them. Germline V gene sequence: CDR1 KGHDR, CDR2 SFDVKD. The CDR3 is 16 amino acids. The CDR3 bases are TGTGCCACCAGTGATCAGGCAGGCCTTAGCAATCAGCCCCAGCATTTT. The encoded protein is CATSDQAGLSNQPQHF.

The chain joins TRBV7-9 to TRBJ1-2; 7 bases map to TRBD1. CDR1 is SEHNR, CDR2 FQNEAQ, per germline (reference sequence). The CDR3 contains 15 residues. The V gene end was trimmed by 1 base and the J gene end by 1 base; junction bases not matched to a gene: 3. CDR3 DNA sequence: TGTGCCAGCAGCTTAGGGGGACAGAGTAACTATGGCTACACCTTC. Protein sequence: CASSLGGQSNYGYTF.

The chain recombines TRBV5-1 with TRBJ2-7; 10 bases are shared with TRBD1. J was trimmed by 3 bases and V by 5 bases; bases with no gene match: 11. The CDR3 spans 16 residues. CDR1 and CDR2 (germline): SGHRS, YFSETQ. The CDR3 DNA follows: TGCGCCAGCAGAGTTTCCGGGACAGGGGCCTTCTACGAGCAGTACTTC. It codes for CASRVSGTGAFYEQYF.

This clone was counted once. The chain joins TRBV2 to TRBJ1-1, with 7 bases lining up with TRBD1. The V gene's germline CDR1 is SNHLY and CDR2 FYNNEI. Trimming removed 7 bases from V and 6 bases from J; junction bases left unmatched: 8. This CDR3 spans 13 amino acids. CDR3 sequence (DNA): TGTGCCAGCACCTTGACAGGGATGGCTGAAGCTTTCTTT. It codes for CASTLTGMAEAFF.

The chain is built from TRBV24-1 and TRBJ2-1; D gene uncertain. Germline CDR1 KGHDR, CDR2 SFDVKD. V was cut by 5 bases and J by 3 bases, with 7 bases left in between. This CDR3 is built from 13 residues. The CDR3 coding sequence is TGTGCCACCAGTGGGACCAACTACAATGAGCAGTTCTTC. Translating it yields CATSGTNYNEQFF.

The chain recombines TRBV3-1 (or the pseudogene TRBV3-2) with TRBJ2-2, with a weak D call TRBD1 (5 bases). Germline V lookup: CDR1 LGHDT, CDR2 YNNKEL (reference sequence). V was trimmed by 5 bases and J by 7 bases, leaving 11 bases between them. CDR3 length equals 13 residues. CDR3 in DNA: TGTGCCAGCAGCGCAGGGATTGACGGGGAGCTGTTTTTT. This sequence encodes CASSAGIDGELFF.

In DNA form, the CDR3 reads TGCGCCAGCAGCTCCACAACTCCAGGAAATTCACCCCTCCACTTT. It translates to CASSSTTPGNSPLHF. V is TRBV5-1 and J is TRBJ1-6; D gene uncertain. Germline V gene lookup returns CDR1 SGHRS and CDR2 YFSETQ. V was clipped by 3 bases and J by 7 bases, with 14 bases between them. The CDR3 has 15 residues.

This clone has only a few counts. The chain combines TRBV6-5 with TRBJ1-2; 8 bases map to TRBD1. With 2 bases clipped from V and 7 bases from J, the junction kept 6 bases outside the gene matches. Germline V CDR1 and CDR2: MNHEY, SVGAGI. The CDR3 is 14 residues long. Written as DNA, the CDR3 is TGTGCCAGCAGTTACCACGGACAGGGCGTTGGCTACACCTTC. Protein sequence: CASSYHGQGVGYTF.

This clone occurred many times. The J gene is TRBJ2-2, the V gene TRBV5-3; D is perhaps TRBD1 (6 bases). TRBV5-3 is designated an ORF whose function remains uncertain. V gave up 6 bases and J gave up 1 base, with 10 bases separating them. The CDR3 sequence is 14 residues long. Here the CDR3 DNA reads TGTGCCAGAACCAAGGACAGGAACACCGGGGAGCTGTTTTTT. Protein: CARTKDRNTGELFF.

This clone appeared a few times. This rearrangement joins TRBV5-1 to TRBJ2-7, with a weak D call TRBD1 (6 bases). CDR1 is SGHRS, CDR2 YFSETQ, per germline. CDR3 length equals 13 residues. DNA for the CDR3: TGCGCCAGCAGCTTGGCAACCCTCCGGACAGCTCTTGTC. As protein: CASSLATLRTALV.

CDR3: CASSLAVGEGYEQYF. In DNA form, the CDR3 reads TGTGCCAGCAGCTTAGCCGTCGGGGAGGGGTACGAGCAGTACTTC. This sequence joins TRBV7-9 and TRBJ2-7; 7 bases are shared with TRBD2. The CDR3 sequence is 15 residues long. Per germline, CDR1 SEHNR and CDR2 FQNEAQ (reference sequence). J lost 4 bases, V lost 0 bases, and 6 bases had no gene match. The variable domain in full, with the rest retrieved from reference TRBV7-9 and TRBJ2-7, is DTGVSQNPRHKITKRGQNVTFRCDPISEHNRLYWYRQTLGQGPEFLTYFQNEAQLEKSRLLSDRFSAERPKGSFSTLEIQRTEQGDSAMYLCASSLAVGEGYEQYFGPGTRLTVT.